These T cell receptor beta chains were read from a single sample in a study of T cell responses to AZD1222 COVID-19 vaccine. The assay was immunoSEQ multiplex PCR, and TCRdb's table has in-frame clones only and misses some. The sample shows 130,000 or so clones, around 89% of them seen only once. Sequencing used peripheral blood, obtained on day 0 of MenACWY control vaccination. These receptors came from an adult in good health. The CDR3 runs from the conserved cysteine through the conserved F or W. The order of the fields is J gene, V gene, clone size, D gene, CDR3 protein, CDR3 DNA. The D gene is left open where the match is weak. Not all rows give a size; the values are once, few, many and, for expanded clones, a class.

j_call: TRBJ1-3
v_call: TRBV5-5
clone_size: once
d_call: -
cdr3_aa: CASSPADARGLSGNTIYF
cdr3_nt: TGTGCCAGCAGCCCAGCGGATGCGCGGGGACTATCTGGAAACACCATATATTTT

j_call: TRBJ2-7
v_call: TRBV4-3
clone_size: few
d_call: TRBD1
cdr3_aa: CASSRDRGPYEQYF
cdr3_nt: TGCGCCAGCTCCCGGGACAGGGGACCCTACGAGCAGTACTTC

j_call: TRBJ1-1
v_call: TRBV30
clone_size: once
d_call: -
cdr3_aa: CAWSTRQNTEAFF
cdr3_nt: TGTGCCTGGAGTACCCGACAGAACACTGAAGCTTTCTTT

j_call: TRBJ1-2
v_call: TRBV6-1
clone_size: -
d_call: TRBD1
cdr3_aa: CASSEWADRDYGYTF
cdr3_nt: TGTGCCAGCAGTGAATGGGCGGACAGGGACTATGGCTACACCTTC

j_call: TRBJ1-1
v_call: TRBV6-5
clone_size: -
d_call: TRBD1
cdr3_aa: CASSYATGVRAEAFF
cdr3_nt: TGTGCCAGCAGTTACGCGACAGGGGTCAGGGCTGAAGCTTTCTTT

j_call: TRBJ2-1
v_call: TRBV7-3
clone_size: -
d_call: TRBD1
cdr3_aa: CASSLLGTGYNEQFF
cdr3_nt: TGTGCCAGCAGCCTCCTAGGGACAGGTTATAATGAGCAGTTCTTC

j_call: TRBJ2-7
v_call: TRBV4-3
clone_size: -
d_call: -
cdr3_aa: CASSQDLGGAPYEQYF
cdr3_nt: TGCGCCAGCAGCCAAGATCTGGGCGGAGCTCCCTACGAGCAGTACTTC

j_call: TRBJ1-2
v_call: TRBV6-2/TRBV6-3
clone_size: -
d_call: TRBD1
cdr3_aa: CASSYGPGQGPDGYTF
cdr3_nt: TGTGCCAGCAGTTACGGCCCGGGACAGGGGCCGGATGGCTACACCTTC

j_call: TRBJ1-2
v_call: TRBV4-2
clone_size: -
d_call: TRBD1
cdr3_aa: CASSQALGQDYGYTF
cdr3_nt: TGTGCCAGCAGCCAAGCCCTGGGACAGGACTATGGCTACACCTTC

j_call: TRBJ1-2
v_call: TRBV7-2
clone_size: -
d_call: -
cdr3_aa: CASSLGFVGADGYTF
cdr3_nt: TGTGCCAGCAGCTTAGGTTTTGTTGGGGCCGATGGCTACACCTTC

j_call: TRBJ2-7
v_call: TRBV19
clone_size: -
d_call: TRBD1
cdr3_aa: CASSNLLGTGIIHEQYF
cdr3_nt: TGTGCCAGTAGTAATCTACTCGGGACAGGGATCATCCACGAGCAGTACTTC

j_call: TRBJ1-3
v_call: TRBV5-4
clone_size: -
d_call: TRBD1
cdr3_aa: CASSPFGTASGNTIYF
cdr3_nt: TGTGCCAGCAGCCCCTTCGGGACAGCCTCTGGAAACACCATATATTTT

j_call: TRBJ2-1
v_call: TRBV27
clone_size: once
d_call: -
cdr3_aa: CASSPRGSPYNEQFF
cdr3_nt: TGTGCCAGCAGTCCGAGGGGGAGTCCCTACAATGAGCAGTTCTTC

j_call: TRBJ1-5
v_call: TRBV5-1
clone_size: -
d_call: -
cdr3_aa: CASSLSETDMRYSNQPQHF
cdr3_nt: TGCGCCAGCAGCTTGTCGGAGACAGATATGAGGTATAGCAATCAGCCCCAGCATTTT

j_call: TRBJ2-7
v_call: TRBV7-2
clone_size: -
d_call: -
cdr3_aa: CASSFRQPYEQYF
cdr3_nt: TGTGCCAGCAGCTTTAGACAGCCCTACGAGCAGTACTTC

j_call: TRBJ2-3
v_call: TRBV7-9
clone_size: -
d_call: -
cdr3_aa: CASSFRWVDPSTDTQYF
cdr3_nt: TGTGCCAGCAGCTTCCGGTGGGTAGACCCTAGCACAGATACGCAGTATTTT

j_call: TRBJ1-4
v_call: TRBV28
clone_size: -
d_call: -
cdr3_aa: CASSLRTMSYLFF
cdr3_nt: TGTGCCAGCAGTTTACGCACGATGAGTTACCTGTTTTTT

j_call: TRBJ1-1
v_call: TRBV27
clone_size: -
d_call: TRBD1
cdr3_aa: CASSLGQFDEAFF
cdr3_nt: TGTGCCAGCAGTTTGGGACAGTTTGATGAAGCTTTCTTT

j_call: TRBJ2-1
v_call: TRBV27
clone_size: once
d_call: TRBD1
cdr3_aa: CASRLQGLSSYNEQFF
cdr3_nt: TGTGCCAGCAGACTACAGGGGCTCTCCTCCTACAATGAGCAGTTCTTC

j_call: TRBJ2-5
v_call: TRBV11-2
clone_size: -
d_call: TRBD1
cdr3_aa: CASSLQGVLETQYF
cdr3_nt: TGTGCCAGCAGCTTGCAGGGGGTGTTAGAGACCCAGTACTTC

j_call: TRBJ2-7
v_call: TRBV4-2
clone_size: -
d_call: TRBD2
cdr3_aa: CASSQDSGLAGGYEQYF
cdr3_nt: TGTGCCAGCAGCCAAGATTCGGGGTTAGCGGGAGGCTACGAGCAGTACTTC

j_call: TRBJ1-1
v_call: TRBV9
clone_size: -
d_call: -
cdr3_aa: CASSPRVGGNTEAFF
cdr3_nt: TGTGCCAGCAGCCCAAGGGTAGGAGGGAACACTGAAGCTTTCTTT

j_call: TRBJ1-1
v_call: TRBV19
clone_size: -
d_call: -
cdr3_aa: CASSISTGRMNTEAFF
cdr3_nt: TGTGCCAGTAGTATTTCTACGGGACGGATGAACACTGAAGCTTTCTTT

j_call: TRBJ1-5
v_call: TRBV12-3/TRBV12-4
clone_size: -
d_call: -
cdr3_aa: CASRPGNQPQHF
cdr3_nt: TGTGCCAGCAGACCGGGCAATCAGCCCCAGCATTTT

j_call: TRBJ2-7
v_call: TRBV27
clone_size: once
d_call: -
cdr3_aa: CASSLTPQGYEQYF
cdr3_nt: TGTGCCAGCAGTTTAACCCCGCAGGGCTACGAGCAGTACTTC

j_call: TRBJ1-1
v_call: TRBV5-4
clone_size: -
d_call: TRBD1
cdr3_aa: CASSRGQQNTEAFF
cdr3_nt: TGTGCCAGCAGCAGGGGACAGCAGAACACTGAAGCTTTCTTT

j_call: TRBJ2-3
v_call: TRBV5-1
clone_size: -
d_call: -
cdr3_aa: CASKISTDTQYF
cdr3_nt: TGCGCCAGCAAAATTAGCACAGATACGCAGTATTTT

j_call: TRBJ2-7
v_call: TRBV10-3
clone_size: -
d_call: TRBD2
cdr3_aa: CAISSSGYEQYF
cdr3_nt: TGTGCCATCAGCTCTAGCGGCTACGAGCAGTACTTC

j_call: TRBJ2-1
v_call: TRBV24-1
clone_size: -
d_call: -
cdr3_aa: CATGYVGSGYENEQFF
cdr3_nt: TGTGCCACGGGATATGTAGGGAGTGGTTACGAGAATGAGCAGTTCTTC

j_call: TRBJ1-1
v_call: TRBV30
clone_size: once
d_call: -
cdr3_aa: CARGQDTEAFF
cdr3_nt: TGTGCGCGGGGGCAAGACACTGAAGCTTTCTTT

j_call: TRBJ2-1
v_call: TRBV5-6
clone_size: -
d_call: -
cdr3_aa: CASSLMADAQFF
cdr3_nt: TGTGCCAGCAGCTTGATGGCCGACGCACAGTTCTTC

j_call: TRBJ2-5
v_call: TRBV7-2
clone_size: -
d_call: -
cdr3_aa: CASSLADGQTQYF
cdr3_nt: TGTGCCAGCAGCTTAGCGGATGGGCAGACCCAGTACTTC

j_call: TRBJ2-1
v_call: TRBV12-2
clone_size: -
d_call: -
cdr3_aa: CASRLAIRLAGESYNEQFF
cdr3_nt: TGTGCAAGTCGCTTAGCAATCCGGCTAGCGGGAGAATCCTACAATGAGCAGTTCTTC

j_call: TRBJ2-7
v_call: TRBV12-3/TRBV12-4
clone_size: once
d_call: -
cdr3_aa: CASSLSTYEQYF
cdr3_nt: TGTGCCAGCAGTTTATCGACCTACGAGCAGTACTTC

j_call: TRBJ2-7
v_call: TRBV19
clone_size: once
d_call: TRBD2
cdr3_aa: CASSSGLAGWSSYEQYF
cdr3_nt: TGTGCCAGTAGTAGTGGACTAGCGGGATGGAGCTCCTACGAGCAGTACTTC

j_call: TRBJ1-6
v_call: TRBV11-3
clone_size: -
d_call: -
cdr3_aa: CASSLDFRGATNSPLHF
cdr3_nt: TGTGCCAGCAGCCTCGATTTTAGGGGGGCAACAAATTCACCCCTCCACTTT

j_call: TRBJ2-3
v_call: TRBV21-1
clone_size: -
d_call: -
cdr3_aa: CASSKDRRPSPGDTQYF
cdr3_nt: TGTGCCAGCAGCAAAGATAGGCGACCCTCCCCTGGGGATACGCAGTATTTT

j_call: TRBJ1-6
v_call: TRBV7-6
clone_size: -
d_call: TRBD1
cdr3_aa: CASSLTGGDYNSPLHF
cdr3_nt: TGTGCCAGCAGCTTAACAGGGGGTGATTATAATTCACCCCTCCACTTT

j_call: TRBJ2-2
v_call: TRBV6-6
clone_size: once
d_call: TRBD2
cdr3_aa: CASSRVAGEGTGELFF
cdr3_nt: TGTGCCAGCAGTCGCGTAGCGGGAGAGGGTACCGGGGAGCTGTTTTTT

j_call: TRBJ2-7
v_call: TRBV7-3
clone_size: -
d_call: -
cdr3_aa: CASSPTGFDEQYF
cdr3_nt: TGTGCCAGCAGCCCAACAGGGTTTGACGAGCAGTACTTC

j_call: TRBJ2-2
v_call: TRBV12-3/TRBV12-4
clone_size: -
d_call: -
cdr3_aa: CASSPQGAGELFF
cdr3_nt: TGTGCCAGCAGTCCTCAGGGAGCCGGGGAGCTGTTTTTT

j_call: TRBJ2-1
v_call: TRBV24-1
clone_size: once
d_call: TRBD2
cdr3_aa: CATSGLAGVLDNEQFF
cdr3_nt: TGTGCCACCAGTGGTTTAGCGGGAGTTCTCGACAATGAGCAGTTCTTC

j_call: TRBJ2-1
v_call: TRBV6-1
clone_size: -
d_call: -
cdr3_aa: CASSEEGEGGNEQFF
cdr3_nt: TGTGCCAGCAGTGAAGAAGGTGAAGGGGGCAATGAGCAGTTCTTC

j_call: TRBJ2-7
v_call: TRBV11-2
clone_size: -
d_call: -
cdr3_aa: CASSEGWGAYEQYF
cdr3_nt: TGTGCCAGCAGCGAGGGGTGGGGGGCCTACGAGCAGTACTTC

j_call: TRBJ1-1
v_call: TRBV7-8
clone_size: -
d_call: -
cdr3_aa: CASSLGRNTEAFF
cdr3_nt: TGTGCCAGCAGCTTAGGACGGAACACTGAAGCTTTCTTT

j_call: TRBJ2-1
v_call: TRBV11-2
clone_size: once
d_call: TRBD2
cdr3_aa: CASSLDRLAGGLYNEQFF
cdr3_nt: TGTGCCAGCAGCTTAGATCGGCTAGCGGGAGGCTTATACAATGAGCAGTTCTTC

j_call: TRBJ2-3
v_call: TRBV5-1
clone_size: few
d_call: TRBD2
cdr3_aa: CASSPAGRVAPPDTQYF
cdr3_nt: TGCGCCAGCAGCCCGGCAGGGAGGGTGGCCCCCCCAGATACGCAGTATTTT

j_call: TRBJ2-7
v_call: TRBV4-1
clone_size: -
d_call: -
cdr3_aa: CASSQDSPGGGAYEQYF
cdr3_nt: TGCGCCAGCAGCCAAGATTCGCCTGGGGGGGGCGCCTACGAGCAGTACTTC

j_call: TRBJ1-2
v_call: TRBV6-5
clone_size: once
d_call: -
cdr3_aa: CASSTSGPYYGYTF
cdr3_nt: TGTGCCAGCAGTACCTCTGGACCTTACTATGGCTACACCTTC

j_call: TRBJ2-7
v_call: TRBV6-6
clone_size: -
d_call: -
cdr3_aa: CASSRGKTSSHAYEQYF
cdr3_nt: TGTGCCAGCAGTCGAGGAAAAACTAGTTCCCATGCCTACGAGCAGTACTTC

j_call: TRBJ2-6
v_call: TRBV4-1
clone_size: -
d_call: TRBD2
cdr3_aa: CASSHGGLAGPTGANVLTF
cdr3_nt: TGCGCCAGCAGCCATGGAGGACTAGCGGGACCCACTGGGGCCAACGTCCTGACTTTC

j_call: TRBJ2-1
v_call: TRBV7-2
clone_size: -
d_call: TRBD2
cdr3_aa: CASSYLSGSKNEQFF
cdr3_nt: TGTGCCAGCAGCTACCTAAGCGGGAGCAAGAATGAGCAGTTCTTC